This record covers a single TCR beta chain. The sample originates from a study of control samples from healthy donors and cancer patients. Clones were sequenced by immunoSEQ multiplex PCR, and TCRdb holds only the in-frame ones, with some missing. In the table there are fewer than 60,000 clones, 95% of which are singletons. Losses at the gene ends were 5 bases for V and 6 bases for J; bases not matched to a gene: 7. The V gene's germline CDR1 is MDHEN and CDR2 SYDVKM. This CDR3 is 14 amino acids long. Specimen: blood. The receptor's source is a man in his thirties or forties in good health. The rearrangement uses TRBV28 and TRBJ1-5; the match to TRBD1 covers 7 bases. The CDR3 sequence: CASSPMTGFQPQHF. The CDR3 coding sequence is TGTGCCAGCAGTCCTATGACAGGGTTTCAGCCCCAGCATTTT.